Detailed here is one TCR beta chain. This clonotype came up a few times. The antigen it recognizes is unknown. Qualities for individual bases were not recorded, and no much larger clone is one base off. Library creation used 5' RACE. The instrument given in TCRdb is Illumina HiSeq 2500. A second PCR of about 6 to 11 cycles was performed with a sample-barcoded 5' primer and a J-beta primer mix. Each TCR beta cDNA molecule received a unique molecular identifier from a template-switch 5' adaptor carrying 12 random nucleotides. At least 3 million CDR3-containing paired-end reads were obtained from each sample. First-strand cDNA was synthesized from all RNA with the Mint cDNA synthesis kit, primed by a TRBC-specific oligonucleotide. All cDNA was treated with uracil-DNA glycosylase and then went through a first 18-cycle PCR with the universal primers M1SS and BC2_uni_R. As for the original processing: For normalization, 1 million high-quality reads, each with a distinct molecular identifier, were randomly selected from each sample. Instead of being binned into consensus sequences, reads with shared molecular identifiers were discarded. CDR3 identification, clonotype clustering and error correction used MiTCR with a Q25 quality threshold and the strictest error-elimination algorithm. A nonparametric unseen species model using Euler transformation provided a lower-bound estimate of total TCR beta diversity. TCRdb trimmed the raw reads at Q25, called clones with MiXCR and kept productive beta chains. Each entry is one CDR3 protein sequence, shown with its most common DNA and genes. For this entry, the V and J calls and clone size follow TCRdb and not the study's own pipeline. This sample holds about 1,600,000 distinct CDR3 sequences; roughly 40% were observed only once. Roughly 8.2% of the sample rests with the top ten.

The donors were roughly 38 Caucasian individuals from Russia, aged roughly 6 to 100 years, who were systemically healthy. Approximately 9 milliliters of peripheral blood were collected from each donor into EDTA-treated Vacutainer tubes. PBMCs were isolated by Ficoll-Paque density-gradient centrifugation, with at least 7 million obtained per sample. Total RNA was extracted from PBMCs with Trizol reagent, with at least 5 micrograms obtained per sample. The percentages of naive CD45RAhigh/CD27high T cells were determined by flow cytometry on a PBMC aliquot from every donor. This sample was included in a study of blood T cells in healthy people across ages (dated by TCRdb to the mid-2010s). About the investigation overall: Template switching captured roughly one uniquely barcoded TCR beta cDNA molecule per two T cells in model experiments. To track age-related changes in TCR beta repertoire diversity, the study relied on deep sequencing normalized with unique cDNA molecular identifiers. The donors were split into four age groups: young (average about 15 years), middle-aged (39), aged (around 67) and long-lived (over 80). To avoid experimental bias, donors of different ages were distributed randomly across sequencing lanes. The study analyzed two additional independent replicas of 1 million unique cDNA reads from the same blood draw for two donors, one aged 18 to 29 and one aged 80 or older. General conclusions and limits of the study: Compared with the aged group, more naive CD4+ T cells, fewer expanded clones and increased TCR diversity were shown by the long-lived group, suggesting age selection. Donor CMV infection status was unknown, potentially confounding age-related changes in expanded clonotypes. As age increased, observed TCR beta diversity per million T cells dropped in a roughly linear way, and a significant reduction was already evident by age around 41. Since profiling was done on bulk unsorted PBMCs, naive and antigen-experienced compartments could not be conclusively compared. A strong correlation was found between observed TCR beta diversity and the percentage of naive T cells measured by flow cytometry. Estimates of total diversity based on one million sequenced T cells were considered lower bounds and underestimates.

V loses 6 bases of germline sequence and J loses 0 bases, and the interval between the two ends is 10 bases. From the cysteine up to the phenylalanine, the CDR3 has a length of 13 residues. Only the CDR3 part of the read is kept: 39 bases, read in frame from the first base. CDR1 and CDR2 are drawn from the germline V gene (reference sequence): DFQATT, SNEGSKA. The clonotype was recovered from a woman between 18 and 30 years old in good health. Sequenced material: blood. The sequence joins TRBV20-1 to TRBJ2-3; the best D guess is TRBD2, with 6 bases matching. The nucleotide sequence reads TGCAGTGCGGGAGGACACAGCACAGATACGCAGTATTTT. Its protein reads: CSAGGHSTDTQYF.